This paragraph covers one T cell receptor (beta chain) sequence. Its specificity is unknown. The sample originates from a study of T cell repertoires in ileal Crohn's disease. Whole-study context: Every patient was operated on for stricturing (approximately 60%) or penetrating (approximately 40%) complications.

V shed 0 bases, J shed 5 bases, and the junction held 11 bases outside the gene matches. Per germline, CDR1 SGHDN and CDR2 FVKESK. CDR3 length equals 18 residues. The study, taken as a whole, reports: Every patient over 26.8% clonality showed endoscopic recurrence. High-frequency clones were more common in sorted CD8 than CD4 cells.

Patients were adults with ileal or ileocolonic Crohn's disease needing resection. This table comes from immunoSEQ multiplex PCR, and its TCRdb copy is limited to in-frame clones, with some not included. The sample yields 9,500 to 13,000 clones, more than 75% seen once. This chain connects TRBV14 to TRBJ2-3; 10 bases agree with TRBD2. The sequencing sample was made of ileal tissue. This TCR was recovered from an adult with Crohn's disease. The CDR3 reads CASSQDDSGGAGEDTQYF. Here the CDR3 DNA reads TGTGCCAGCAGCCAAGATGACAGCGGGGGGGCCGGGGAAGATACGCAGTATTTT.